This T cell receptor beta chain was documented in a study of blood T cell repertoires in COVID-19. Study details: Sites across the United States, Italy and Spain contributed samples from acute and convalescent COVID-19. From T cells, B-cell-depleted T cells, or PBMCs came the material, which was cDNA or gDNA.

Source study methods: Estimation of nucleated cell counts relied on the amplification of reference gene primers. Method: immunoSEQ multiplex PCR; TCRdb's copy keeps in-frame clones and lacks some. D and trimming come from the DNA, and the V and J calls and clone size come from that table. Among about 250,000 clones listed, 86% were seen once. All recovered Cohort 3 donors got two negative PCRs, got clearance, or saw symptom resolution. Sequencing used PBMCs or T cells enriched from blood (not recorded which). The clonotype originates from a man aged 40-49 years who had recovered from COVID-19.

In DNA form, the CDR3 reads TGTGCCAGCAGTGAACTAGCGGGAGTGAACACCGGGGAGCTGTTTTTT. Translation: CASSELAGVNTGELFF. The chain couples TRBV28 to TRBJ2-2; 11 bases line up with TRBD2. The junction had 3 bases not matched to a gene; V was cut back by 5 bases and J by 1 base. This CDR3 spans 16 amino acids. Germline V gives CDR1 MDHEN, CDR2 SYDVKM.